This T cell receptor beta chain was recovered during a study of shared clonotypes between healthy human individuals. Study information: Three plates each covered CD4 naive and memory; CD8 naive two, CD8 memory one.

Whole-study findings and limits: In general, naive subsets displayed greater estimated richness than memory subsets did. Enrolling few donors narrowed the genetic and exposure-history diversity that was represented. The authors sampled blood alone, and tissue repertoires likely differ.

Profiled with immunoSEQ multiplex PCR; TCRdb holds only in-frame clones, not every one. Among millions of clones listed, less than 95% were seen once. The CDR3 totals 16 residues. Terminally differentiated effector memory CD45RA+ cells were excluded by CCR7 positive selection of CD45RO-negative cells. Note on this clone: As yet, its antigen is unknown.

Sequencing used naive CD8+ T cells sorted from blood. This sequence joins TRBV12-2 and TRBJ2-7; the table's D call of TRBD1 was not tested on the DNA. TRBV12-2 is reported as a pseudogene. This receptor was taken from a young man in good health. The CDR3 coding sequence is TGTGCAAGTCGCTTCCGAGGACAGGAGCTGTCCTACGAGCAGTACTTC. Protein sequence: CASRFRGQELSYEQYF.